The 21 T cell receptor beta chains below all came from one sample that was sequenced in a study of technical replicates of blood from a few donors. Using immunoSEQ multiplex PCR, the repertoire was profiled, and TCRdb retains in-frame clones only, with some absent. This repertoire shows tens of thousands of clones, 85% to 90% found once; its top ten account for approximately 4.4%. The sequenced material came from PBMCs. These receptor sequences come from a human donor in good health. Some clones in this sample may be carry-over from other donors' samples.

The chain joins TRBV2 to TRBJ1-2; no reliable D call. This CDR3 spans 13 amino acids. V was pared by 6 bases and J by 3 bases, with 11 bases between. Germline CDR1 reads SNHLY; CDR2 reads FYNNEI. CDR3 in DNA: TGTGCCAGCAGGAGATTGCCGGACTATGGCTACACCTTC. Its translation is CASRRLPDYGYTF.

The genes are TRBV7-9 and TRBJ2-4, with a tentative D call TRBD1 (6 bases). The germline gives CDR1 SEHNR, CDR2 FQNEAQ (reference sequence). The CDR3 spans 14 residues. The germline V and J ends were trimmed by 5 bases and 4 bases, with 12 bases remaining between them. Here the CDR3 DNA reads TGTGCCAGCAGCCCCTGGACAGAAAAAAACATTCAGTACTTC. This codes for CASSPWTEKNIQYF.

The chain joins TRBV5-4 to TRBJ2-7, with D perhaps TRBD2 (6 bases). This CDR3 spans 13 amino acids. The germline CDR1 and CDR2 sequences are SGHNT and YYREEE (reference sequence). The germline V and J ends were trimmed by 4 bases and 3 bases, with 11 bases remaining between them. CDR3 DNA: TGTGCCAGCAGCCCCCGGGGAGGCTACGAGCAGTACTTC. Encoded protein: CASSPRGGYEQYF. Using reference TRBV5-4 and TRBJ2-7 for the parts outside the CDR3, the full variable domain is ETGVTQSPTHLIKTRGQQVTLRCSSQSGHNTVSWYQQALGQGPQFIFQYYREEENGRGNFPPRFSGLQFPNYSSELNVNALELDDSALYLCASSPRGGYEQYFGPGTRLTVT.

This clone was seen just once. The chain joins TRBV5-1 to TRBJ2-3; D is possibly TRBD2 (5 bases). CDR3 length: 15 residues. Germline V gene lookup returns CDR1 SGHRS and CDR2 YFSETQ. Trimming took off 0 bases at V and 3 bases at J, with 11 bases between the two ends. CDR3 protein: CASSLGRGLTDTQYF. The CDR3 DNA sequence: TGCGCCAGCAGCTTGGGAAGAGGGTTGACAGATACGCAGTATTTT.

Only one count was recorded for this clone. The chain has TRBV19 and TRBJ2-3; 11 positions agree with TRBD1. V lost 9 bases, J lost 3 bases, and 2 bases stayed unmatched. The CDR3 has 13 residues. CDR1 is LNHDA and CDR2 is SQIVND in the germline V gene (reference sequence). In DNA form, the CDR3 reads TGTGCCAGCGGACAGGGGGCAACAGATACGCAGTATTTT. Translation gives CASGQGATDTQYF.

This clone was found once. The V and J genes are TRBV2 and TRBJ2-7; D might be TRBD2 (6 bases). CDR3 length equals 14 residues. Germline loops: CDR1 SNHLY, CDR2 FYNNEI. Trimming removed 7 bases from V and 2 bases from J, with 15 bases in between. The CDR3 sequence is CASTEAGPTYEQYF. CDR3 sequence (DNA): TGTGCCAGCACTGAGGCGGGACCAACCTACGAGCAGTACTTC.

The chain links TRBV7-2 to TRBJ2-3; D not certain. CDR3 size: 12 residues. Between the trimmed V and J ends, which lost 2 bases and 4 bases, there was a span of 4 bases. Germline loops: CDR1 SGHTA, CDR2 FQGNSA. The CDR3 reads CASSLFADTQYF. The DNA for the CDR3 is TGTGCCAGCAGCTTATTCGCAGATACGCAGTATTTT.

This chain links TRBV30 with TRBJ1-1; D is undetermined. V gave up 0 bases and J gave up 4 bases, with 15 bases separating them. This CDR3 region has 15 residues. CDR1 and CDR2 from the germline V gene are GTSNPN and SVGIG (reference sequence). CDR3 in amino acids: CAWSVRAGWVTEAFF. The CDR3 DNA is TGTGCCTGGAGTGTACGGGCGGGCTGGGTCACTGAAGCTTTCTTT. Full variable domain (outside the CDR3, taken from reference TRBV30 and TRBJ1-1): SQTIHQWPATLVQPVGSPLSLECTVEGTSNPNLYWYRQAAGRGLQLLFYSVGIGQISSEVPQNLSASRPQDRQFILSSKKLLLSDSGFYLCAWSVRAGWVTEAFFGQGTRLTVV.

The rearrangement uses TRBV7-3 and TRBJ2-2, with D perhaps TRBD1 (5 bases). Trimming stripped 7 bases from V and 3 bases from J, with 12 bases between. This CDR3 has 14 amino acids. The germline V gene encodes CDR1 SGHTA and CDR2 FQGTGA. The CDR3 spells CASTKKQDTGELFF. In nucleotides, the CDR3 is TGTGCCAGCACCAAAAAACAGGACACCGGGGAGCTGTTTTTT.

The chain carries TRBV7-3 and TRBJ1-1; D is unresolved. Trimming left V 2 bases short and J 1 base short, with 8 bases between. CDR1 is SGHTA, CDR2 FQGTGA, per germline. The CDR3 extends over 14 amino acids. This CDR3 is CASSLLPGNTEAFF. For the CDR3, the DNA is TGTGCCAGCAGCTTATTGCCGGGGAACACTGAAGCTTTCTTT.

The rearrangement links TRBV5-1 to TRBJ2-3; D possibly corresponds to TRBD2 (6 bases). CDR1 and CDR2 (germline): SGHRS, YFSETQ. The CDR3 is made up of 13 amino acids. The germline V and J ends were trimmed by 3 bases and 3 bases, with 8 bases remaining between them. Written as DNA, the CDR3 is TGCGCCAGCAGCTGGGGGGTAACAGATACGCAGTATTTT. It codes for CASSWGVTDTQYF. Full variable domain (missing parts from reference TRBV5-1 and TRBJ2-3): KAGVTQTPRYLIKTRGQQVTLSCSPISGHRSVSWYQQTPGQGLQFLFEYFSETQRNKGNFPGRFSGRQFSNSRSEMNVSTLELGDSALYLCASSWGVTDTQYFGPGTRLTVL.

The chain is built from TRBV7-2 and TRBJ1-1, with 11 positions matching TRBD1. V shed 5 bases and J 0 bases; nucleotides not matched to a gene: 5. This CDR3 spans 16 amino acids. CDR1 and CDR2 (germline): SGHTA, FQGNSA. The CDR3 protein is CASSPRTGGLNTEAFF. Written as DNA, the CDR3 is TGTGCCAGCAGCCCCCGGACAGGGGGCCTGAACACTGAAGCTTTCTTT.

The chain recombines TRBV4-2 with TRBJ1-2; D is undetermined. This CDR3 spans 13 amino acids. Germline V CDR1 and CDR2: LGHNA, YNFKEQ. The V and J ends lost 0 bases and 8 bases respectively, with 10 bases between them. This CDR3 reads CASSQDRGGGYTF. The CDR3 coding sequence is TGTGCCAGCAGCCAAGATCGGGGTGGCGGCTACACCTTC.

In this sample, this clone turned up once. This chain links TRBV7-2 with TRBJ2-2, with TRBD2 matching 12 bases. Germline V gene data show CDR1 as SGHTA and CDR2 as FQGNSA. CDR3 length: 16 amino acids. V was pared by 5 bases and J by 5 bases, with 6 bases of the junction left unmatched. CDR3 residues: CASSPPSGRVTGELFF. As DNA, the CDR3 is TGTGCCAGCAGCCCCCCTAGCGGGAGGGTTACCGGGGAGCTGTTTTTT.

This sequence joins TRBV2 and TRBJ2-3, with D possibly TRBD2 on 6 matching bases. V lost 1 base to trimming and J lost 5 bases, with 19 bases between them. Germline CDR1 reads SNHLY; CDR2 reads FYNNEI. The CDR3 has 17 amino acids. In DNA form, the CDR3 reads TGTGCCAGCAGTGAAGGGAGGGCGGGGCATGGTAAAGATACGCAGTATTTT. Its protein is CASSEGRAGHGKDTQYF.

The genes are TRBV9 and TRBJ1-2, with D possibly being TRBD1 (5 bases). CDR1 SGDLS and CDR2 YYNGEE come from the germline V gene. This CDR3 has 15 amino acids. Trimming shortened V by 0 bases and J by 4 bases, and 13 bases separated the two germline ends. The CDR3 reads CASSVGEGRTYGYTF. CDR3 DNA sequence: TGTGCCAGCAGCGTAGGGGAGGGGCGAACCTATGGCTACACCTTC.

This clone was observed a single time. In nucleotides, the CDR3 is TGTGCCAGCAGCACGGGGGGCCCGGGTAGTCAGCCCCAGCATTTT. Amino acid sequence: CASSTGGPGSQPQHF. The rearrangement joins TRBV7-9 to TRBJ1-5; D is possibly TRBD1 (6 bases). Germline CDR1 reads SEHNR; CDR2 reads FQNEAQ (reference sequence). The germline V and J ends were trimmed by 5 bases and 6 bases, with 17 bases remaining between them. The CDR3 is made up of 15 amino acids.

The chain's CDR3 is CASRQQGNNSPLHF. The DNA for the CDR3 is TGTGCCAGCAGGCAACAGGGGAATAATTCACCCCTCCACTTT. The chain has TRBV27 and TRBJ1-6, with TRBD1 matching 7 bases. This CDR3 spans 14 amino acids. The J segment lost 5 bases and the V segment lost 6 bases, leaving 4 bases of the junction unmatched. Germline CDR1 reads MNHEY; CDR2 reads SMNVEV (reference sequence).

This clone was seen a handful of times. The chain joins TRBV4-3 to TRBJ1-4; 10 bases are shared with TRBD1. The CDR3 contains 16 residues. CDR1 is LGHNA and CDR2 is YSLEER in the germline V gene. V shed 3 bases, J shed 8 bases, and the junction held 9 bases outside the gene matches. CDR3 DNA: TGCGCCAGCAGCCAGACAGGGGGCGCCGCCAGGGAAAAACTGTTTTTT. Translated: CASSQTGGAAREKLFF.

The rearrangement uses TRBV15 and TRBJ1-6; D is uncertain. From germline, CDR1 is LNHNV and CDR2 YYDKDF (reference sequence). V lost 4 bases and J lost 4, with 8 bases in between. This CDR3 is 14 amino acids long. The CDR3 coding sequence is TGTGCCACCAGCATCGTACTTTATAATTCACCCCTCCACTTT. It codes for CATSIVLYNSPLHF.

The rearrangement links TRBV13 to TRBJ2-5, with a tentative D call TRBD2 (6 bases). The CDR3 contains 13 residues. Deletions cut 6 bases from V and 1 base from J, with 9 bases between. Germline V gene sequence: CDR1 PRHDT, CDR2 FYEKMQ (reference sequence). The CDR3: CASRLAIQETQYF. The DNA of the CDR3 is TGTGCCAGCAGGCTAGCGATCCAAGAGACCCAGTACTTC.